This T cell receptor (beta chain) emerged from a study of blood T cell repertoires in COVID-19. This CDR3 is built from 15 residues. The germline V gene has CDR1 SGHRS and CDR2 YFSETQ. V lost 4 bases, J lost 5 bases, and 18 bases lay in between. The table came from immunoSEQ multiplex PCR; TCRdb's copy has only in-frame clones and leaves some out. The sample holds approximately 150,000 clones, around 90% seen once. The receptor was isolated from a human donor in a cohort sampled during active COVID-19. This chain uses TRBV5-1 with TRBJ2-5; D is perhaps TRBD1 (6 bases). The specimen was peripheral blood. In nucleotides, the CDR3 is TGCGCCAGCAGCCCTGAACCGGCAGGGGTGGAGACCCAGTACTTC. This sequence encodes CASSPEPAGVETQYF. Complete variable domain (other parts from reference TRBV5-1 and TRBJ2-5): KAGVTQTPRYLIKTRGQQVTLSCSPISGHRSVSWYQQTPGQGLQFLFEYFSETQRNKGNFPGRFSGRQFSNSRSEMNVSTLELGDSALYLCASSPEPAGVETQYFGPGTRLLVL.